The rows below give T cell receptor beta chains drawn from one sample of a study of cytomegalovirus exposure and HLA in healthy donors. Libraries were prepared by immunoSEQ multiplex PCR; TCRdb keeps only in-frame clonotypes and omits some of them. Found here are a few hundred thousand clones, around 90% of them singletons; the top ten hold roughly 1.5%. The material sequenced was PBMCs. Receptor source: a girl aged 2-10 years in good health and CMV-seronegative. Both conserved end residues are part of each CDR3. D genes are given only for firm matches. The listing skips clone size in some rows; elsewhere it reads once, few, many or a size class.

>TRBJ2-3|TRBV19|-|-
TGTGCCAGTAGTATAGCGGGTCCCTCTTTAACAGATACGCAGTATTTT
CASSIAGPSLTDTQYF
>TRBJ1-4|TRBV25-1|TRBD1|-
TGTGCCAGCAGTGGCCTGGACAGGGGGCGTGAAAAACTGTTTTTT
CASSGLDRGREKLFF
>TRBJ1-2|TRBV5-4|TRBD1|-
TGTGCCACTGACGGACAGGGGCAGGGCTACACCTTC
CATDGQGQGYTF
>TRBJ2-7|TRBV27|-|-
TGTGCCAGCAGTAATCTACCCCTGGCAGGGGACTACGAGCAGTACTTC
CASSNLPLAGDYEQYF
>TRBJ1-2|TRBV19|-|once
TGTGCCAGTAGACCTACAGGCAATTATGGCTACACCTTC
CASRPTGNYGYTF
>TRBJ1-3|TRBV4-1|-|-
TGCGCCAGCAGCCAAGATTTTCAGGACAGCATACTTGGAAACACCATATATTTT
CASSQDFQDSILGNTIYF
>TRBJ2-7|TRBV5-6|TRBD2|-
TGTGCCAGCAGCTTGGTGGCTAGCGGGCCCGACTTC
CASSLVASGPDF
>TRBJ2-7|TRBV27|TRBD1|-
TGTGCCAGTTTGGGACAGGGAGGGGGCGGGAGAGGATCCTACGAGCAGTACTTC
CASLGQGGGGRGSYEQYF
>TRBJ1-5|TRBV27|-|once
TGTGCCAGCGGCGGGGGTGGTCGGCCCCAGCATTTT
CASGGGGRPQHF
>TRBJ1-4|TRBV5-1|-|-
TGCGCCAGCAGCTTGGCCGCCCGAGACAGCCACTCAACTAATGAAAAACTGTTTTTT
CASSLAARDSHSTNEKLFF
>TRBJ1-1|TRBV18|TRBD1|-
TGTGCCAGCTCACCTGGGGACAGCAACACTGAAGCTTTCTTT
CASSPGDSNTEAFF
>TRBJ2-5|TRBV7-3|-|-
TGTGCCAGCAGCCCCCGGGGAGACTCGCAGACCCAGTACTTC
CASSPRGDSQTQYF
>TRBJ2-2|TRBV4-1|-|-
TGCGCCAGCAGCCACGGTTTGGACAGCCTGACCGGGGAGCTGTTTTTT
CASSHGLDSLTGELFF
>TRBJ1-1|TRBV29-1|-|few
TGCAGCATAACAAGACCTCCGATCGTGGAGGCCCAAATCCTGAACACTGAAGCTTTCTTT
CSITRPPIVEAQILNTEAFF